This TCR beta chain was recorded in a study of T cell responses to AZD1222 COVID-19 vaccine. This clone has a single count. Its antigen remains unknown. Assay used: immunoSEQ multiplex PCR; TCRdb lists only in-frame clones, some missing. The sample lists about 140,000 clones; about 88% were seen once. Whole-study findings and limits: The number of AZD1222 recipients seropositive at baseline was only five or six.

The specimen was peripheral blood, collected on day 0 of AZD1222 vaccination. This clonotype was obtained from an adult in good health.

CDR3: CASSLGEGTEAFF. CDR3 in DNA: TGTGCCAGCAGTTTGGGGGAGGGAACTGAAGCTTTCTTT. V usage is TRBV6-5 and J usage is TRBJ1-1, with TRBD1 as a possible D gene (5 bases). Germline V gene lookup returns CDR1 MNHEY and CDR2 SVGAGI. CDR3 length equals 13 residues. V lost 4 bases to trimming and J lost 5 bases, with 11 bases between them.